Following are 20 T cell receptor beta chains from one sample sequenced in a study of cytomegalovirus exposure and HLA in healthy donors. PCR was performed using 60 Vbeta and 13 Jbeta primers. The table came from immunoSEQ multiplex PCR; TCRdb's copy has only in-frame clones and leaves some out. The sample consists of fewer than 100,000 clones, approximately 7.1% of them appearing once. The sequenced sample was PBMCs. These TCRs come from a man aged 50 to 60 in good health and CMV-seronegative.

In this sample, this clone turned up a few times. The CDR3 protein is CASNPGTNTGELFF. The DNA for the CDR3 is TGTGCCAGCAACCCGGGGACGAACACCGGGGAGCTGTTTTTT. This chain connects TRBV6-5 to TRBJ2-2, with D perhaps TRBD2 (5 bases). The CDR3 runs to 14 residues. V was shortened by 7 bases and J by 0 bases, with 9 bases between the two germline ends. Germline-derived CDR1 and CDR2 are MNHEY and SVGAGI.

The chain combines TRBV7-9 with TRBJ2-7, with TRBD1 matching over 8 bases. Germline-derived CDR1 and CDR2 are SEHNR and FQNEAQ (reference sequence). The CDR3 consists of 14 residues. Trimming at V came to 5 bases and at J to 7 bases, leaving 10 bases not matched to a gene. Here the CDR3 reads CASSQTGGVLEQYF. The CDR3 DNA reads as TGTGCCAGCAGCCAAACAGGGGGAGTCCTGGAGCAGTACTTC.

This clone was seen only a few times. V is TRBV5-1 and J is TRBJ2-2; D might be TRBD2 (6 bases). The CDR3 spans 14 residues. In germline, CDR1 is SGHRS, CDR2 YFSETQ. V was cut by 4 bases and J by 3 bases, with 10 bases left in between. CDR3 DNA: TGCGCCAGCAGCCGACTAGGAGACACCGGGGAGCTGTTTTTT. Translating it yields CASSRLGDTGELFF.

This clone was observed a handful of times. The chain employs TRBV6-5 and TRBJ1-1; the D is unclear. With 5 bases removed from V and 5 bases from J, the gap between germline ends came to 6 bases. CDR1 and CDR2 from the germline V gene are MNHEY and SVGAGI. The CDR3 has 11 residues. The CDR3: CASSRGTEAFF. CDR3 nucleotide sequence: TGTGCCAGCAGTAGAGGGACTGAAGCTTTCTTT.

This clone has a handful of counts. V gene TRBV27 combines with J gene TRBJ2-3, with a possible D match to TRBD2 (6 bases). The CDR3 runs to 14 residues. Germline V gives CDR1 MNHEY, CDR2 SMNVEV (reference sequence). Trimming removed 5 bases at V and 7 bases at J, with 16 bases between. CDR3 protein: CASSQEIRGYTQYF. CDR3 coding DNA: TGTGCCAGCAGTCAAGAGATCCGGGGGTATACGCAGTATTTT.

This clone was seen a handful of times. The chain couples TRBV10-3 to TRBJ2-2; 11 nucleotides match TRBD1. With 2 bases clipped from V and 6 bases from J, the junction kept 2 bases outside the gene matches. Per germline, CDR1 ENHRY and CDR2 SYGVKD. The CDR3 has 15 amino acids. The CDR3 region has the DNA TGTGCCATCAGTGAGGGACAGGGGGCCCCCGGGGAGCTGTTTTTT. Amino acids: CAISEGQGAPGELFF.

J is TRBJ2-7 and V is TRBV5-8, with 10 nucleotides matching TRBD1. J gave up 2 bases and V 5 bases, and 7 bases lay outside the gene matches. This CDR3 is 15 amino acids long. Germline-derived CDR1 and CDR2 are SGHTS and YDEGEE. In nucleotides, the CDR3 is TGTGCCAGCAGTTGGACAGGGGGGAGCACCTACGAGCAGTACTTC. Translation gives CASSWTGGSTYEQYF.

This clone has only a few counts. The chain uses TRBV28 and TRBJ2-1, with D possibly TRBD1 on 6 matching bases. The ends were cut back, 8 bases at V and 10 bases at J, with 21 bases in the middle. The length of the CDR3 is 14 residues. CDR1 is MDHEN, CDR2 SYDVKM, per germline. The CDR3: CASRDTARVTEQFF. The DNA of the CDR3 is TGTGCCAGCCGGGACACCGCTCGCGTTACGGAGCAGTTCTTC. Looking up the rest from reference TRBV28 and TRBJ2-1 gives the full variable domain: DVKVTQSSRYLVKRTGEKVFLECVQDMDHENMFWYRQDPGLGLRLIYFSYDVKMKEKGDIPEGYSVSREKKERFSLILESASTNQTSMYLCASRDTARVTEQFFGPGTRLTVL.

This clone has a handful of counts. The chain joins TRBV28 to TRBJ2-5; 9 bases match TRBD1. Near its end, the DNA agrees better with TRBJ2-7, so the J call may be wrong. Germline V CDR1 and CDR2: MDHEN, SYDVKM. The CDR3 is 14 amino acids. CDR3 nucleotide sequence: TGTGCCAGCAGTTTAGGACAGGGGTTATACGAGCAGTACTTC. This gives the protein CASSLGQGLYEQYF.

This clone was seen more than once but under ten times. V gene TRBV5-1 combines with J gene TRBJ1-5; no firm D call. This CDR3 region has 15 residues. The germline V and J ends were trimmed by 5 bases and 0 bases, with 12 bases remaining between them. Germline assignment: CDR1 SGHRS and CDR2 YFSETQ. The CDR3 DNA sequence: TGCGCCAGCAGGAGGGAAGTGGATAGCAATCAGCCCCAGCATTTT. Encoded protein: CASRREVDSNQPQHF.

This clone was recorded a few times. This sequence joins TRBV7-9 and TRBJ1-1; tentatively, D is TRBD1 (6 bases). The CDR3 extends over 15 amino acids. CDR1 is SEHNR, CDR2 FQNEAQ, per germline (reference sequence). V lost 3 bases and J 3 bases, leaving 14 bases between the germline ends. Here the CDR3 reads CASSFQGRGDTEAFF. The CDR3 DNA reads as TGTGCCAGCAGCTTCCAGGGGCGGGGGGACACTGAAGCTTTCTTT. Full variable domain (outside the CDR3, taken from reference TRBV7-9 and TRBJ1-1): DTGVSQNPRHKITKRGQNVTFRCDPISEHNRLYWYRQTLGQGPEFLTYFQNEAQLEKSRLLSDRFSAERPKGSFSTLEIQRTEQGDSAMYLCASSFQGRGDTEAFFGQGTRLTVV.

The chain has TRBV7-3 and TRBJ2-1, with D possibly matching TRBD2 (6 bases). The CDR3 extends over 15 amino acids. The germline V gene encodes CDR1 SGHTA and CDR2 FQGTGA. V was trimmed by 3 bases and J by 10 bases, leaving 19 bases between them. CDR3 DNA: TGTGCCAGCAGCTTGGGGAGTGGTAGCGGCTACGAGCAGTTCTTC. Protein: CASSLGSGSGYEQFF. The full variable domain, its missing parts supplied by reference TRBV7-3 and TRBJ2-1, is GAGVSQTPSNKVTEKGKYVELRCDPISGHTALYWYRQSLGQGPEFLIYFQGTGAADDSGLPNDRFFAVRPEGSVSTLKIQRTERGDSAVYLCASSLGSGSGYEQFFGPGTRLTVL.

This clone was seen a handful of times. This CDR3 is also generated by other DNA sequences in the sample. The chain uses TRBV28 and TRBJ1-4, with TRBD1 matching over 9 bases. CDR1 is MDHEN, CDR2 SYDVKM, per germline. This CDR3 is built from 13 residues. J was trimmed by 8 bases and V by 6 bases; bases with no gene match: 4. The CDR3: CASRGQGGEKLFF. The DNA for the CDR3 is TGTGCCAGCAGGGGACAGGGTGGCGAAAAACTGTTTTTT.

V usage is TRBV5-4 and J usage is TRBJ2-7; TRBD2 agrees at 10 bases. Trimming removed 4 bases from V and 5 bases from J; junction bases left unmatched: 6. The CDR3 length is 14 residues. Germline V CDR1 and CDR2: SGHNT, YYREEE (reference sequence). The CDR3 loop is CASSPGLARDEQYF. As DNA, the CDR3 is TGTGCCAGCAGCCCGGGACTAGCGAGGGACGAGCAGTACTTC.

Only a few counts were recorded for this clone. The chain has TRBV6-1 and TRBJ2-5; TRBD1 might be the D (5 bases). This CDR3 is built from 13 residues. Germline values: CDR1 MNHNS, CDR2 SASEGT. V was trimmed by 4 bases and J by 5 bases, leaving 11 bases between them. This CDR3 is CASSVQGGETQYF. The CDR3 nucleotides read TGTGCCAGCAGTGTTCAGGGTGGGGAGACCCAGTACTTC.

This clone was detected a few times. This chain links TRBV5-1 with TRBJ2-2, with no clear D. CDR1 and CDR2 from the germline V gene are SGHRS and YFSETQ. With 0 bases removed from V and 1 base from J, the gap between germline ends came to 7 bases. CDR3 size: 15 residues. The CDR3 region is CASSLEPGNTGELFF. DNA of the CDR3: TGCGCCAGCAGCTTGGAGCCAGGGAACACCGGGGAGCTGTTTTTT.

In its sample, this clone was seen a few times. This sequence joins TRBV19 and TRBJ2-2, with TRBD1 identical over 11 bases. The CDR3 totals 14 residues. The trim removed 10 bases at V and 4 bases at J, leaving 5 bases unmatched. Per the germline V gene, CDR1 is LNHDA and CDR2 is SQIVND (reference sequence). The CDR3 coding sequence is TGTGCCACCCAGGACAGGGGGCTCACCGGGGAGCTGTTTTTT. Its protein is CATQDRGLTGELFF. The full variable domain, rest sourced from reference TRBV19 and TRBJ2-2, is DGGITQSPKYLFRKEGQNVTLSCEQNLNHDAMYWYRQDPGQGLRLIYYSQIVNDFQKGDIAEGYSVSREKKESFPLTVTSAQKNPTAFYLCATQDRGLTGELFFGEGSRLTVL.

This clone was counted only a few times. J is TRBJ2-7 and V is TRBV19, with D perhaps TRBD1 (5 bases). Germline assignment: CDR1 LNHDA and CDR2 SQIVND (reference sequence). V was cut by 2 bases and J by 0 bases, with 11 bases left in between. CDR3 length equals 15 residues. The CDR3 DNA reads TGTGCCAGTAGTATATCGGCAGGGCTCTCCTACGAGCAGTACTTC. The encoded protein is CASSISAGLSYEQYF. The complete variable domain, with remaining parts taken from reference TRBV19 and TRBJ2-7, reads DGGITQSPKYLFRKEGQNVTLSCEQNLNHDAMYWYRQDPGQGLRLIYYSQIVNDFQKGDIAEGYSVSREKKESFPLTVTSAQKNPTAFYLCASSISAGLSYEQYFGPGTRLTVT.

V gene TRBV6-6 combines with J gene TRBJ1-1; 10 bases map to TRBD1. The CDR3 is 13 amino acids. The J segment lost 4 bases and the V segment lost 6 bases, leaving 2 bases of the junction unmatched. Germline CDR1 MNHNY, CDR2 SVGAGI (reference sequence). The CDR3 DNA reads TGTGCCAGCAGCGACAGGGGGCTCACTGAAGCTTTCTTT. Amino acid sequence: CASSDRGLTEAFF.

The sample holds a few counts of this clone. The chain employs TRBV19 and TRBJ2-4, with TRBD2 matching 9 bases. The CDR3 is made up of 16 amino acids. Germline V gene sequence: CDR1 LNHDA, CDR2 SQIVND (reference sequence). V lost 3 bases to trimming and J lost 7 bases; unmatched junction nucleotides: 10. The CDR3 here is CASSIPWLAGQNIQYF. CDR3 nucleotides: TGTGCCAGTAGTATCCCTTGGCTAGCGGGACAGAACATTCAGTACTTC.